Presented here are 12 T cell receptor beta chains from one specimen sequenced in a study of cytomegalovirus exposure and HLA in healthy donors. Only in-frame clones appear in the TCRdb table, and some are missing; sequencing was by immunoSEQ multiplex PCR. This sample has over 200,000 clones, with around 87% found just once. Sequencing was performed on PBMCs. Every receptor here comes from a woman under 30 in good health and CMV-seronegative.

This clone was seen a handful of times. J is TRBJ1-2 and V is TRBV7-9; TRBD1 matches at 9 bases. Germline CDR1 SEHNR, CDR2 FQNEAQ (reference sequence). The CDR3 loop spans 15 amino acids. V was pared by 5 bases and J by 0 bases, with 4 bases of the junction left unmatched. This CDR3 is CASSRGQGTNYGYTF. The DNA of the CDR3 is TGTGCCAGCAGCCGTGGACAGGGGACTAACTATGGCTACACCTTC. Supplemented by reference TRBV7-9 and TRBJ1-2, the full variable domain reads DTGVSQNPRHKITKRGQNVTFRCDPISEHNRLYWYRQTLGQGPEFLTYFQNEAQLEKSRLLSDRFSAERPKGSFSTLEIQRTEQGDSAMYLCASSRGQGTNYGYTFGSGTRLTVV.

V gene TRBV27 combines with J gene TRBJ1-2; D is uncertain. CDR3 length: 13 residues. CDR1 is MNHEY and CDR2 is SMNVEV in the germline V gene (reference sequence). Trimming cost V 2 bases and J 0 bases, with 4 bases left between them. The CDR3 loop is CASSLHPNYGYTF. The DNA of the CDR3 is TGTGCCAGCAGTTTACATCCTAACTATGGCTACACCTTC.

This clone was seen only a few times. The CDR3 region has the DNA TGTGCCAGCACCACCCTCGGGGGCGAGCAGTACTTC. It codes for CASTTLGGEQYF. The V and J genes are TRBV2 and TRBJ2-7, with D possibly matching TRBD2 (6 bases). CDR1 is SNHLY, CDR2 FYNNEI, per germline. Trimming stripped 7 bases from V and 6 bases from J, with 13 bases between. The CDR3 has 12 residues.

The chain combines TRBV4-1 with TRBJ2-7, with D unresolved. The V gene lost 0 bases and the J gene lost 2 bases, with 8 bases spanning the gap. Germline CDR1 MGHRA, CDR2 YSYEKL. The CDR3 covers 14 residues. This CDR3 reads CASSQEGRTYEQYF. CDR3 sequence (DNA): TGCGCCAGCAGCCAAGAGGGCAGAACCTACGAGCAGTACTTC.

CDR3 protein: CASSRTGTFSEQYV. In nucleotides, the CDR3 is TGTGCCAGCTCACGGACAGGGACTTTCAGCGAGCAGTACGTC. The chain carries TRBV18 and TRBJ2-7; 8 bases map to TRBD1. The CDR3 runs 14 residues. After removal of 4 bases from V and 6 bases from J, the junction contained 8 bases not matched to a gene. Germline loops: CDR1 KGHSH, CDR2 LQKENI.

The chain employs TRBV7-2 and TRBJ2-1; D ambiguous. The CDR3 runs to 13 residues. Trimming shortened V by 2 bases and J by 11 bases, and 13 bases separated the two germline ends. Germline V gives CDR1 SGHTA, CDR2 FQGNSA. The CDR3: CASSLPTPNKQFF. The CDR3 nucleotides read TGTGCCAGCAGCTTACCAACACCAAACAAGCAGTTCTTC.

The chain joins TRBV28 to TRBJ1-6; D not resolved. Germline CDR1 and CDR2: MDHEN and SYDVKM. This CDR3 has 14 residues. Trimming took off 1 base at V and 9 bases at J, with 10 bases between the two ends. The CDR3 nucleotides read TGTGCCAGCAGTTTATACAGTCCCCGTTCACCCCTCCACTTT. Translation: CASSLYSPRSPLHF.

This chain uses TRBV11-1 with TRBJ2-4, with D perhaps TRBD2 (5 bases). Germline V gene sequence: CDR1 SGHAT, CDR2 FQDESV (reference sequence). Trimming left V 5 bases short and J 0 bases short, with 17 bases between. The CDR3 runs to 17 residues. The CDR3 region is CASSPLGEGEAKNIQYF. DNA of the CDR3: TGTGCCAGCAGCCCCCTAGGAGAGGGCGAAGCCAAAAACATTCAGTACTTC.

This chain connects TRBV6-1 to TRBJ2-7; D may be TRBD1 (5 bases). Germline CDR1 is MNHNS and CDR2 is SASEGT. The CDR3 has 15 amino acids. Trimming stripped 6 bases from V and 7 bases from J, with 22 bases between. The DNA for the CDR3 is TGTGCCAGCAGACCCCTTCGTGGCAGGGCGAGTGAGCAGTACGTC. Encoded protein: CASRPLRGRASEQYV.

The chain is built from TRBV2 and TRBJ1-5; 8 bases agree with TRBD1. Germline V gene data show CDR1 as SNHLY and CDR2 as FYNNEI. The CDR3 extends over 14 amino acids. Trimming at V came to 7 bases and at J to 5 bases, leaving 7 bases not matched to a gene. The CDR3: CASTLGQGHQPQHF. Here the CDR3 DNA reads TGTGCCAGCACCCTTGGACAGGGTCATCAGCCCCAGCATTTT.

This chain connects TRBV2 to TRBJ2-6; D might be TRBD1 (6 bases). Germline-derived CDR1 and CDR2 are SNHLY and FYNNEI. V was trimmed by 8 bases and J by 0 bases, leaving 11 bases between them. The CDR3 has 15 amino acids. CDR3 DNA sequence: TGTGCCAGCGGGACACCACTCTCTGGGGCCAACGTCCTGACTTTC. The encoded protein is CASGTPLSGANVLTF.

The genes are TRBV14 and TRBJ1-2; 8 positions match TRBD1. Germline CDR1 and CDR2: SGHDN and FVKESK. This CDR3 spans 16 amino acids. Unmatched junction bases numbered 8, after V lost 1 base and J lost 4 bases. The chain's CDR3 is CASSQAFAGGVYGYTF. The CDR3, as DNA: TGTGCCAGCAGCCAAGCGTTTGCAGGGGGCGTCTATGGCTACACCTTC.